This TCR beta chain stems from a study of blood T cell repertoires in COVID-19. The length of the CDR3 is 16 residues. V lost 4 bases to trimming and J lost 7 bases; unmatched junction nucleotides: 13. Germline V gene data show CDR1 as SGHNT and CDR2 as YYREEE (reference sequence). Libraries were prepared by immunoSEQ multiplex PCR; TCRdb keeps only in-frame clonotypes and omits some of them. This sample carries fewer than 30,000 clones, approximately 81% of them seen once, and the ten largest clones take more than 15%. The TCR sequence derives from an older woman with acute or convalescent COVID-19. V is TRBV5-4 and J is TRBJ2-5, with 10 bases that match TRBD1. Sequencing used peripheral blood. This CDR3 reads CASSQDRDRGFGTQYF. CDR3 nucleotides: TGTGCCAGCAGCCAGGACCGGGACAGGGGTTTTGGGACCCAGTACTTC.